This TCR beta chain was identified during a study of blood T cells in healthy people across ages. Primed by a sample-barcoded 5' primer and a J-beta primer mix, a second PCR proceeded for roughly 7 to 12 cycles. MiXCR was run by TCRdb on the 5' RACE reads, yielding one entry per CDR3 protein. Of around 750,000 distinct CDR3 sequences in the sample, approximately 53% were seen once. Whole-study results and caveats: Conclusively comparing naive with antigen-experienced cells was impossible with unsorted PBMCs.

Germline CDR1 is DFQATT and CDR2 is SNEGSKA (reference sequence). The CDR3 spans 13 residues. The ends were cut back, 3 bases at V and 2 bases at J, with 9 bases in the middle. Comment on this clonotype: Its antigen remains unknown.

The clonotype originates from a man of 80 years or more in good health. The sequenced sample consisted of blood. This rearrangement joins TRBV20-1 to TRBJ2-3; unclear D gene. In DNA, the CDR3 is TGCAGTGCTAGTAAGGACCCCACAGATACGCAGTATTTT. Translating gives CSASKDPTDTQYF.